These 8 T cell receptor beta chains were all obtained from the same sample, sequenced in a study of early T cells in non-severe SARS-CoV-2 infection. TCRdb reprocessed the 5' RACE reads via MiXCR and lists one record per CDR3 protein. The sample shows around 44,000 distinct CDR3 sequences, approximately 6.5% of them seen only once. Sequenced material: whole blood, taken at baseline. The receptors originated from an adult who was a healthcare worker with PCR-confirmed SARS-CoV-2 infection or an uninfected control (not recorded which).

In its sample, this clonotype was seen many times. The rearrangement links TRBV6-2 or TRBV6-3 to TRBJ2-1; D is unresolved. The CDR3 length is 14 residues. Germline V gene sequence: CDR1 MNHEY, CDR2 SVGEGT. The V gene lost 0 bases and the J gene lost 7 bases, with 10 bases spanning the gap. The CDR3 region has the DNA TGTGCCAGCAGTTACTCGATAGCCGTTAATGAGCAGTTCTTC. It specifies CASSYSIAVNEQFF.

The table lists this clonotype with a few counts. The V gene is TRBV20-1, the J gene TRBJ1-2; possible D gene TRBD1, 5 bases. This CDR3 has 11 residues. The V gene lost 4 bases and the J gene lost 8 bases, with 11 bases spanning the gap. Germline CDR1 is DFQATT and CDR2 is SNEGSKA (reference sequence). CDR3 DNA: TGCAGTGCTAAAGGGGTTTTCGGCTACACCTTC. This encodes CSAKGVFGYTF.

This clonotype was found a few times. The chain couples TRBV20-1 to TRBJ2-3, with unresolved D. V lost 0 bases to trimming and J lost 7 bases, with 5 bases between them. This CDR3 region has 11 residues. Germline V gene lookup returns CDR1 DFQATT and CDR2 SNEGSKA (reference sequence). CDR3 protein: CSARDGYTQYF. The CDR3 DNA reads TGCAGTGCTAGAGATGGTTATACGCAGTATTTT.

This clonotype was detected many times. The chain recombines TRBV4-1 with TRBJ2-2; D is perhaps TRBD1 or TRBD2 (6 bases each). Germline V gene data show CDR1 as MGHRA and CDR2 as YSYEKL. Trimming cost V 4 bases and J 3 bases, with 15 bases left between them. The CDR3 covers 16 residues. The CDR3 DNA follows: TGCGCCAGCAGCCCTCACGGGGGCGGTGACACCGGGGAGCTGTTTTTT. This gives the protein CASSPHGGGDTGELFF.

CDR3 region: CASSVGGQLNTEAFF. In DNA form, the CDR3 reads TGTGCCAGCAGCGTGGGGGGACAACTGAACACTGAAGCTTTCTTT. The chain is built from TRBV9 and TRBJ1-1; possible D gene TRBD1, 6 bases. Trimming took off 2 bases at V and 0 bases at J, with 11 bases between the two ends. CDR1 and CDR2 (germline): SGDLS, YYNGEE. This CDR3 comprises 15 residues.

This clonotype was seen at least ten times. The CDR3 loop reads CASSPALSYTETQYF. CDR3 bases: TGTGCCAGCAGCCCGGCGCTGAGCTATACGGAGACCCAGTACTTC. V gene TRBV7-8 combines with J gene TRBJ2-5; no clear D. The germline V and J ends were trimmed by 5 bases and 5 bases, with 18 bases remaining between them. This CDR3 contains 15 residues. CDR1 SGHVS and CDR2 FQNEAQ come from the germline V gene.

This clonotype was counted many times. The chain combines TRBV6-5 with TRBJ2-2, with D perhaps matching TRBD1 or TRBD2 (7 bases each). V lost 2 bases to trimming and J lost 5 bases, with 15 bases between them. The CDR3 loop spans 16 amino acids. CDR1 and CDR2 (germline): MNHEY, SVGAGI. In nucleotides, the CDR3 is TGTGCCAGCAGTTACAGAGGGACAGCGGGGACCGGGGAGCTGTTTTTT. Translating gives CASSYRGTAGTGELFF.

This clonotype was seen repeatedly, ten times or more. J is TRBJ1-1 and V is TRBV2; D possibly corresponds to TRBD1 (5 bases). V lost 7 bases to trimming and J lost 0 bases, with 21 bases between them. The CDR3 contains 17 residues. CDR1 SNHLY and CDR2 FYNNEI come from the germline V gene. CDR3: CASNKRDQEIMNTEAFF. The CDR3 coding sequence is TGTGCCAGCAATAAGCGGGACCAAGAAATCATGAACACTGAAGCTTTCTTT.